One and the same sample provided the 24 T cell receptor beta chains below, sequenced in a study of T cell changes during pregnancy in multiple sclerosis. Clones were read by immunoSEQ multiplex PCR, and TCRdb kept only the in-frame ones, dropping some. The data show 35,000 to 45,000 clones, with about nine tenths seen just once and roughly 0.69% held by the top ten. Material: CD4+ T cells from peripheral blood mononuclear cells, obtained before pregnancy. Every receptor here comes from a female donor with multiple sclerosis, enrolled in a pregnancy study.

CDR3 region: CASSVSALNEQFF. CDR3 nucleotides: TGTGCCAGCAGCGTTTCCGCACTCAATGAGCAGTTCTTC. The chain links TRBV9 to TRBJ2-1; D uncertain. Trimming removed 2 bases at V and 6 bases at J, with 9 bases between. The germline V gene encodes CDR1 SGDLS and CDR2 YYNGEE. CDR3 size: 13 residues.

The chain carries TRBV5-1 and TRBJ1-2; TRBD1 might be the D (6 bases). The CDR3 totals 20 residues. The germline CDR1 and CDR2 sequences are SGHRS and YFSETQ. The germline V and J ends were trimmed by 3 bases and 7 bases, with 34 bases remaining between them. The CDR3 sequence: CASSSPAGTTDTPVLGGYTF. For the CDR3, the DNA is TGCGCCAGCAGCTCCCCCGCCGGGACAACAGATACACCTGTCCTGGGTGGCTACACCTTC.

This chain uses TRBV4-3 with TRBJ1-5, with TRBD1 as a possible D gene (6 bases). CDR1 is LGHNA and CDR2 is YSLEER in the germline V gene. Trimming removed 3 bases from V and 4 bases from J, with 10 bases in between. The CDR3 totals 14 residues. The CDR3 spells CASSQDRWNQPQHF. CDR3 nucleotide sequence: TGCGCCAGCAGCCAGGACAGATGGAATCAGCCCCAGCATTTT.

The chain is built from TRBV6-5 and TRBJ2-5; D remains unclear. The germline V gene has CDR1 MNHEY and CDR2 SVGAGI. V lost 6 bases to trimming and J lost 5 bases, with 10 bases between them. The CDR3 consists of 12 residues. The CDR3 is CASSIGGETQYF. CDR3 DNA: TGTGCCAGCAGCATCGGCGGCGAGACCCAGTACTTC.

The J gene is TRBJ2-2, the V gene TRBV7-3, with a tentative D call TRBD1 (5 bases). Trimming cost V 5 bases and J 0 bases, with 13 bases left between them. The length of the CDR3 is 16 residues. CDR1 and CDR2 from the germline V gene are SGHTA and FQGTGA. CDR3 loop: CASSVLTAPNTGELFF. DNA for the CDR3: TGTGCCAGCAGCGTCCTGACAGCCCCGAACACCGGGGAGCTGTTTTTT.

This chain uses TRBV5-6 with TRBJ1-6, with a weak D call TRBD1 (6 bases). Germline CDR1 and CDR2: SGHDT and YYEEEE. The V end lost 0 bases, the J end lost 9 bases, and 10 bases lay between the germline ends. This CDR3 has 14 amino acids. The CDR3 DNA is TGTGCCAGCAGCTTGGCAGGGGTTCGTTCACCCCTCCACTTT. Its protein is CASSLAGVRSPLHF.

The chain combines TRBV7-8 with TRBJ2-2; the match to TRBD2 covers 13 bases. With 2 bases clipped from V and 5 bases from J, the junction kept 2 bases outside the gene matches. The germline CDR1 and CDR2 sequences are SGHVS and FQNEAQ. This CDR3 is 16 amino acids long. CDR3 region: CASSLTTSGGTGELFF. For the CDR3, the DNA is TGTGCCAGCAGCTTAACGACTAGCGGGGGGACCGGGGAGCTGTTTTTT.

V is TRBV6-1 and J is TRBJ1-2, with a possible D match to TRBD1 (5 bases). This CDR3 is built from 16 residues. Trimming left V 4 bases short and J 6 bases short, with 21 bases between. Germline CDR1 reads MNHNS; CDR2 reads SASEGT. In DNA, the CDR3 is TGTGCCAGCAGTGTTTCGCCCGGGACTCGGTTAAATGGCTACACCTTC. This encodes CASSVSPGTRLNGYTF.

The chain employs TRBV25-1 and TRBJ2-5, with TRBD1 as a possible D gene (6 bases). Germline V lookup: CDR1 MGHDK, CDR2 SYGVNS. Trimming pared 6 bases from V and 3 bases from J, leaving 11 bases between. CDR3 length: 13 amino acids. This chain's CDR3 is CASRVQGKETQYF. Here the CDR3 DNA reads TGTGCCAGCAGGGTACAGGGAAAAGAGACCCAGTACTTC.

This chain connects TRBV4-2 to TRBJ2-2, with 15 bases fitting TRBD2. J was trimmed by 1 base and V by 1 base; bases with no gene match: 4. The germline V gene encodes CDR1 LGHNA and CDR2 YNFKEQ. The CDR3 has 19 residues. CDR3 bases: TGTGCCAGCAGCCAAGTAGGGACTAGCGGGGGGCGGAACACCGGGGAGCTGTTTTTT. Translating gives CASSQVGTSGGRNTGELFF.

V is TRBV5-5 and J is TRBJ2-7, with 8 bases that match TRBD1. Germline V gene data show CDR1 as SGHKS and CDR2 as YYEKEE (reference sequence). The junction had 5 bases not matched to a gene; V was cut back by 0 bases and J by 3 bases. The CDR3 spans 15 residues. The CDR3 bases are TGTGCCAGCAGCTTGGGAGCAGGGGGCCACTACGAGCAGTACTTC. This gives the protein CASSLGAGGHYEQYF.

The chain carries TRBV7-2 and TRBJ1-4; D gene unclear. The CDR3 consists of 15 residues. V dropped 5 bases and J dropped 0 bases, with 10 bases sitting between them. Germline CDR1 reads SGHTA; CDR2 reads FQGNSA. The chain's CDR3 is CASSMTSATNEKLFF. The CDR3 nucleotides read TGTGCCAGCAGCATGACATCTGCAACTAATGAAAAACTGTTTTTT. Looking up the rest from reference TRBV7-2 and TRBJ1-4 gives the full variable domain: GAGVSQSPSNKVTEKGKDVELRCDPISGHTALYWYRQSLGQGLEFLIYFQGNSAPDKSGLPSDRFSAERTGGSVSTLTIQRTQQEDSAVYLCASSMTSATNEKLFFGSGTQLSVL.

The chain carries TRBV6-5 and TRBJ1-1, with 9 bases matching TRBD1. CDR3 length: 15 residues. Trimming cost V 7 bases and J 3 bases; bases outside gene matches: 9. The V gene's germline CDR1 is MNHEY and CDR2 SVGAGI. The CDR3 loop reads CASNKPGTGHTEAFF. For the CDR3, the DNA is TGTGCCAGCAACAAACCCGGGACAGGGCACACTGAAGCTTTCTTT.

The DNA for the CDR3 is TGTGCCAGTACGTCCAGGGGACAGGGGTCCTACGAGCAGTACTTC. It specifies CASTSRGQGSYEQYF. The V gene is TRBV19, the J gene TRBJ2-7; 10 bases line up with TRBD1. CDR3 length: 15 amino acids. Trimming at V came to 7 bases and at J to 1 base, leaving 7 bases not matched to a gene. From germline, CDR1 is LNHDA and CDR2 SQIVND (reference sequence).

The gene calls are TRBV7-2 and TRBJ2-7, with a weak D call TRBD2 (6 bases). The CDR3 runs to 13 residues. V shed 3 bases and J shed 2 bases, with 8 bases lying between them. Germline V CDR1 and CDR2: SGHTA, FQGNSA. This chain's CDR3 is CASSLEGPYEQYF. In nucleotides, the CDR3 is TGTGCCAGCAGCTTGGAGGGCCCCTACGAGCAGTACTTC.

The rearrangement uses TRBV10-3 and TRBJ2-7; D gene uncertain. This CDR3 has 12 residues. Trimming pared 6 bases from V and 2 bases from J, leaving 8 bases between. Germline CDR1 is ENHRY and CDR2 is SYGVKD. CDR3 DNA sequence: TGTGCCATCAGGTCGCAGACCTACGAGCAGTACTTC. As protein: CAIRSQTYEQYF.

CDR3 loop: CASSERLRPYEQYF. The CDR3 nucleotides read TGTGCCAGCAGTGAGAGACTCAGACCCTACGAGCAGTACTTC. This chain links TRBV2 with TRBJ2-7, with D unclear. The V end lost 3 bases, the J end lost 2 bases, and 11 bases lay between the germline ends. This CDR3 comprises 14 residues. The germline V gene encodes CDR1 SNHLY and CDR2 FYNNEI.

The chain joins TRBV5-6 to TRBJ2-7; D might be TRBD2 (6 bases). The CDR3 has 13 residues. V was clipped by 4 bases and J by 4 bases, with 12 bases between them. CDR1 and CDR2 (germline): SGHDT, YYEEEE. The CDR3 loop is CASSRGGVYEQYF. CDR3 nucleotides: TGTGCCAGCAGCAGAGGAGGGGTGTACGAGCAGTACTTC.

The CDR3 reads CASSSGRDRGLANVLTF. The CDR3 DNA follows: TGTGCCAGCAGCTCCGGCCGGGACAGGGGGCTGGCCAACGTCCTGACTTTC. The V call is TRBV9, the J call TRBJ2-6; TRBD1 agrees at 12 bases. Germline trimming cut 4 bases from V and 6 bases from J; bases unmatched to any gene: 8. The CDR3 runs to 17 residues. The germline CDR1 and CDR2 sequences are SGDLS and YYNGEE.

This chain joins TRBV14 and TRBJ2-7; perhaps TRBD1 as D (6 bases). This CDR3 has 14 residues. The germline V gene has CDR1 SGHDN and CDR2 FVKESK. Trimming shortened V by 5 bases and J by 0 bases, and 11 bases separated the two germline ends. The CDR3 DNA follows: TGTGCCAGCAGCAAAAGGACAGTCTCCTACGAGCAGTACTTC. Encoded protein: CASSKRTVSYEQYF. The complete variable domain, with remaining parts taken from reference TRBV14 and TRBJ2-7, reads EAGVTQFPSHSVIEKGQTVTLRCDPISGHDNLYWYRRVMGKEIKFLLHFVKESKQDESGMPNNRFLAERTGGTYSTLKVQPAELEDSGVYFCASSKRTVSYEQYFGPGTRLTVT.

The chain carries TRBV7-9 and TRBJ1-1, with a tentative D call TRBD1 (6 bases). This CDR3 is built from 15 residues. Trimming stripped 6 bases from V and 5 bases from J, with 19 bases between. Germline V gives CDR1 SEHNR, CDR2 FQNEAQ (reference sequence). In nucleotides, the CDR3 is TGTGCCAGCAGGCGTATCGGCGGGGGCGCGACTGAAGCTTTCTTT. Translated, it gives CASRRIGGGATEAFF.

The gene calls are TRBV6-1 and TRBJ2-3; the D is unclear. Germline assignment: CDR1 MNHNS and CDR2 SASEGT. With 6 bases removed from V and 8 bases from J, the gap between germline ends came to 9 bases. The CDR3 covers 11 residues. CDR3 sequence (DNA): TGTGCCAGCAGGCAGGCCCGTACGCAGTATTTT. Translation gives CASRQARTQYF.

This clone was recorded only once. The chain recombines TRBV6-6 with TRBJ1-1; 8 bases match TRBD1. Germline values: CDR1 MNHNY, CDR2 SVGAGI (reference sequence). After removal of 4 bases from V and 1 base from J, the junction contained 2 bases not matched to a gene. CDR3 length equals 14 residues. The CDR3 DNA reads TGTGCCAGCAGTTGGGGACAGGAGAACACTGAAGCTTTCTTT. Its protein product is CASSWGQENTEAFF.

CDR3 sequence (DNA): TGCGCCAGCAGCTTTGGCGGCGGAATGAACACTGAAGCTTTCTTT. Protein sequence: CASSFGGGMNTEAFF. The chain uses TRBV5-1 and TRBJ1-1; no clear D. CDR1 is SGHRS, CDR2 YFSETQ, per germline. The V gene lost 2 bases and the J gene lost 0 bases, with 11 bases spanning the gap. The CDR3 has 15 amino acids.